These T cell receptor beta chains were read from a single sample in a study of blood T cell repertoires in COVID-19. Data came from immunoSEQ multiplex PCR; TCRdb stores just in-frame clones and leaves some out. The repertoire includes approximately 200,000 clones, around 90% of them detected once, and 2% to 3% sits in the top ten. The sample was peripheral blood. The source is a man aged 30-40 years with COVID-19, enrolled during active disease. The CDR3 runs from the conserved cysteine through the conserved F or W. A D gene is named only where the DNA matches it firmly. Some rows have no size entry. The others give once, few or many, or a class for an expanded clone.

TRBJ1-6,17,-,TRBV12-5,-,TGTGCTAGTGGTCCCCGACAGGCACCCTCCTATAATTCACCCCTCCACTTT,CASGPRQAPSYNSPLHF
TRBJ1-5,15,TRBD1,TRBV27,-,TGTGCCAGCCGAACTCCGGGACAGGGTAATCAGCCCCAGCATTTT,CASRTPGQGNQPQHF
TRBJ1-2,12,-,TRBV20-1,-,TGCAGTGCTAGTCGGTCTTCCTATGGCTACACCTTC,CSASRSSYGYTF
TRBJ2-2,15,TRBD2,TRBV11-2,-,TGTGCCAGCGGCCCCGGGACTAGCTTACGCGGGGAGCTGTTTTTT,CASGPGTSLRGELFF
TRBJ1-5,14,-,TRBV6-5,-,TGTGCCAGCAGCGTCGCCGCGGGAAGGCAGCCCCAGCATTTT,CASSVAAGRQPQHF
TRBJ1-1,13,TRBD1,TRBV10-3,-,TGTGCCATCAACCCGGGACAGGGGTCTGAAGCTTTCTTT,CAINPGQGSEAFF
TRBJ2-2,13,-,TRBV19,-,TGTGCCAGTAACAGGGTATATACCGGGGAGCTGTTTTTT,CASNRVYTGELFF
TRBJ2-1,16,TRBD2,TRBV19,-,TGTGCCAGTAGTCGGACTAGGGGCGGACCCTACAATGAGCAGTTCTTC,CASSRTRGGPYNEQFF
TRBJ2-1,15,TRBD2,TRBV5-6,-,TGTGCCAGCAGCTCCGGGACTAGCGGCGTCCATGAGCAGTTCTTC,CASSSGTSGVHEQFF
TRBJ2-3,15,TRBD2,TRBV6-6,-,TGTGCCAGCAGAAAACTTGGACTAGTCGCAGATACGCAGTATTTT,CASRKLGLVADTQYF
TRBJ2-2,16,-,TRBV4-3,-,TGCGCCAGCAGCCAAGGACCGCGACAGAACACCGGGGAGCTGTTTTTT,CASSQGPRQNTGELFF
TRBJ1-2,15,TRBD1,TRBV24-1,-,TGTGCCACCAGTGATTCCACGACAGGGTTAAGTGGCTACACCTTC,CATSDSTTGLSGYTF
TRBJ2-3,15,TRBD2,TRBV30,few,TGTGCCTGGAGTCAGGGACTAGCTTTTACAGATACGCAGTATTTT,CAWSQGLAFTDTQYF
TRBJ1-1,15,TRBD1,TRBV18,-,TGTGCCAGCTCGAGGGACAGAAAAATGAACACTGAAGCTTTCTTT,CASSRDRKMNTEAFF
TRBJ1-2,13,TRBD1,TRBV3-1/TRBV3-2,-,TGTGCCAGCAGCCCGACAGGGAACTATGGCTACACCTTC,CASSPTGNYGYTF
TRBJ2-5,16,-,TRBV21-1,-,TGTGCCAGCAGCAAAGCTGAGGGAAACAAGGGAGTGACCCAGTACTTC,CASSKAEGNKGVTQYF
TRBJ1-2,14,TRBD1,TRBV3-1/TRBV3-2,-,TGTGCCAGCAGCAGGGACAGCCGAAACTATGGCTACACCTTC,CASSRDSRNYGYTF
TRBJ2-7,16,TRBD1,TRBV2,-,TGTGCCAGCAGTGATTGGACCGGGACAGGGACCTACGAGCAGTACTTC,CASSDWTGTGTYEQYF
TRBJ2-2,14,TRBD1,TRBV2,-,TGTGCCAGCAGTGAAAACAGGGGCACCGGGGAGCTGTTTTTT,CASSENRGTGELFF
TRBJ1-2,13,-,TRBV27,-,TGTGCCAGCAGAAGGTCGGGGGGGGATGGCTACACCTTC,CASRRSGGDGYTF
TRBJ1-1,15,-,TRBV7-9,-,TGTGCCAGCAGCCTCCTGGGCATTGCTGAAACTGAAGCTTTCTTT,CASSLLGIAETEAFF
TRBJ2-2,15,-,TRBV5-1,-,TGCGCCAGCAGCTTCCTCCCAGGGGACACCGGGGAGCTGTTTTTT,CASSFLPGDTGELFF
TRBJ2-2,15,-,TRBV30,few,TGTGCCTGGAGTGGTGGCAGGGCAGATACCGGGGAGCTGTTTTTT,CAWSGGRADTGELFF
TRBJ1-2,13,-,TRBV28,-,TGTGCCAGCACCCCAGGGTTGCGCTATGGCTACACCTTC,CASTPGLRYGYTF
TRBJ1-4,14,-,TRBV28,-,TGTGCCAGCAGGCCTGGGGGGTCTGATGAAAAACTGTTTTTT,CASRPGGSDEKLFF
TRBJ2-7,14,TRBD2,TRBV5-1,-,TGCGCCAGCAGCCAGGTTAGTCAGGGAGGGGAGCAGTACTTC,CASSQVSQGGEQYF
TRBJ1-2,12,TRBD1,TRBV2,-,TGTGCCAGCAGTGTTAGACAGGGGGATAACACCTTC,CASSVRQGDNTF
TRBJ1-2,16,TRBD1,TRBV19,-,TGTGCCAGTAGTACCCCGGGACAGGGGGCGAACTATGGCTACACCTTC,CASSTPGQGANYGYTF
TRBJ1-3,15,-,TRBV9,-,TGTGCCAGCAGCACCGAGGGGGTAATCAGAAACACCATATATTTT,CASSTEGVIRNTIYF